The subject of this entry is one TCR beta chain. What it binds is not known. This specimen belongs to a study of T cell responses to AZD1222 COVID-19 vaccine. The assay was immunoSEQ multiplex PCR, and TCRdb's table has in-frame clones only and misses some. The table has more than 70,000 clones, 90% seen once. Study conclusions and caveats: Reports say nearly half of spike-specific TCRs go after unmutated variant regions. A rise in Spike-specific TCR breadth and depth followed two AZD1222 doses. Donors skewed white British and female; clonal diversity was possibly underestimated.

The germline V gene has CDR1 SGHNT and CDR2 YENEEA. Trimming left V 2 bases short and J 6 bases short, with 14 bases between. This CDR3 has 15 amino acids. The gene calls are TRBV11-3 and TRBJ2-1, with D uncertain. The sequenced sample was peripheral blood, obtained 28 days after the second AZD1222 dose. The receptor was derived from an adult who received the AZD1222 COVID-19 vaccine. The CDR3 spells CASSLSPSSGNEQFF. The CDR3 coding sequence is TGTGCCAGCAGCTTATCCCCGAGTTCGGGCAATGAGCAGTTCTTC.